The 7 T cell receptor beta chains below come from one sample, sequenced in a study of cytomegalovirus exposure and HLA in healthy donors. The PCR had 60 Vbeta and 13 Jbeta primers. Repertoires were generated with immunoSEQ multiplex PCR, while TCRdb's copy carries only in-frame clones and drops some. This repertoire shows about 150,000 clones, about 85% found once; its top ten account for 1% to 1.5%. The sample comprised PBMCs. Receptor source: a man over 45 in good health and CMV-seropositive.

The rearrangement joins TRBV27 to TRBJ1-6; TRBD1 agrees at 7 bases. CDR1 and CDR2 (germline): MNHEY, SMNVEV (reference sequence). The CDR3 has 13 residues. Germline trimming cut 8 bases from V and 6 bases from J; bases unmatched to any gene: 4. The DNA of the CDR3 is TGTGCCAGCGGCTGGGACAGTAATTCACCCCTCCACTTT. This codes for CASGWDSNSPLHF.

The V call is TRBV29-1, the J call TRBJ2-1, with 13 bases matching TRBD2. Looked up from germline, CDR1 is SQVTM and CDR2 is ANQGSEA. This CDR3 is built from 14 residues. The trim removed 4 bases at V and 6 bases at J, leaving 3 bases unmatched. The CDR3 reads CSVVGLAGANEQFF. The CDR3 DNA follows: TGCAGCGTTGTCGGACTAGCGGGAGCCAATGAGCAGTTCTTC.

This chain uses TRBV5-6 with TRBJ1-1, with 10 bases identical to TRBD1. J was trimmed by 11 bases and V by 4 bases; bases with no gene match: 11. The CDR3 contains 14 residues. The germline V gene encodes CDR1 SGHDT and CDR2 YYEEEE. The CDR3, as DNA: TGTGCCAGCAGCGGGGGGACAGGGGTAAAGGGGGCTTTCTTT. Its protein is CASSGGTGVKGAFF.

This rearrangement joins TRBV27 to TRBJ2-5; D is ambiguous. With the DNA end fitting TRBJ2-7 better, the J assignment may be wrong. CDR1 and CDR2 from the germline V gene are MNHEY and SMNVEV (reference sequence). The CDR3 consists of 13 residues. In DNA, the CDR3 is TGTGCCAGCAGTTTTGACTCGACCTACGAGCAGTACTTC. Translating it yields CASSFDSTYEQYF.

The V gene is TRBV5-6, the J gene TRBJ1-5; no clear D. Germline V lookup: CDR1 SGHDT, CDR2 YYEEEE. The CDR3 has 14 residues. V was trimmed by 0 bases and J by 4 bases, leaving 8 bases between them. CDR3 region: CASSLVGGNQPQHF. The CDR3 nucleotides are TGTGCCAGCAGCTTGGTCGGCGGGAATCAGCCCCAGCATTTT.

The CDR3 nucleotides read TGTGCCAGCAGTCCCCGGAGGGCCAGGGAGAATGAGCAGTTCTTC. Its translation is CASSPRRARENEQFF. The rearrangement joins TRBV27 to TRBJ2-1, with TRBD2 as a possible D gene (6 bases). Germline CDR1 reads MNHEY; CDR2 reads SMNVEV (reference sequence). V was trimmed by 5 bases and J by 7 bases, leaving 18 bases between them. The CDR3 length is 15 residues.

CDR3 nucleotide sequence: TGTGCCAGCAGTTTAACCCAGGGGGCCCTTAACACCGGGGAGCTGTTTTTT. Translation gives CASSLTQGALNTGELFF. The V call is TRBV27, the J call TRBJ2-2; 8 nucleotides match TRBD1. The CDR3 extends over 17 amino acids. Germline CDR1 MNHEY, CDR2 SMNVEV (reference sequence). V lost 2 bases and J lost 2; bases outside the gene matches: 7.